The subject of this entry is one TCR beta chain. The antigen it recognizes is unknown. Base quality data are lacking; no much larger clone is found one base away. This record comes from a study of CD8+ T cells in alopecia areata (dated by TCRdb to the late 2010s). Broadly, across the study: In both human patients and the C3H/HeJ mouse model, the study applied high-throughput TCRbeta sequencing to look at T cell clonal expansion in alopecia areata. In humans, TCRbeta sequencing was performed on scalp tissue and on sorted CD4+ and CD8+ peripheral blood T cells from healthy controls and from patients with patchy or totalis/universalis alopecia areata. Clonality in the scalp was compared among normal scalp (n=4), patchy alopecia areata scalp (n=8), and alopecia totalis/universalis scalp (n=8). RNA came from the PAXgene miRNA kit for fixed scalp, the miRNeasy kit for PBMCs, and the RNeasy kit for mouse skin. Amplification of TCRbeta CDR3 regions was done by immunoSEQ multiplex PCR using 35 Vbeta forward primers and 13 Jbeta reverse primers. What the research found in general, with its limitations: Scalp TCR repertoire analysis is complicated because resident alphabeta T cells in normal human skin are also sequenced, whereas mouse skin is dominated by gammadelta T cells. Compared with mice, TCR sequences shared between patients were less clear, possibly partly because of HLA diversity across the patient population. Compared with normal scalp, lesional scalp, particularly in alopecia totalis/universalis, had higher clonality and more expanded CD8+ clones, which suggests antigenic drive.

Peripheral blood and lesional scalp punch biopsies were obtained from patients with alopecia areata. After PBMCs were isolated by density centrifugation and stained for CD3, CD4 and CD8, a FACSAria was used to sort CD4+ and CD8+ T cells. The untreated alopecia areata patients were recruited through a multicenter biomarker study. For roughly five biomarker-study patients, blood CD8+ T cells were further sorted into NKG2D-low and NKG2D-high fractions. Libraries were made using the immunoSEQ multiplex PCR assay. RNA was extracted from all samples and reverse transcribed into cDNA as template for TCR sequencing. First-strand cDNA was synthesized using SuperScript III with a 2:1 mix of oligo-dT and random hexamers. A synthetic immune receptor repertoire was used to assess amplification bias, and residual bias was removed computationally. The original methods were these. Raw reads were preprocessed to remove errors, and CDR3 was defined by IMGT conventions from the conserved cysteine to phenylalanine. To get clonality, Shannon entropy was normalized by log2 of the number of productive unique TCRs and the result was subtracted from 1. CD4 or CD8 identity of scalp clones was inferred by cross-referencing scalp TCRbeta sequences with sorted blood CD4 and CD8 repertoires. This is the immuneACCESS table as TCRdb keeps it, with only in-frame sequences that have V and J called. A part of the clones is gone; compared with another copy, unresolved V genes explain less than half, and the rest is unexplained. V, J and clone size were drawn from that table, and D and trimming were deduced from the DNA. For this sample the table gives approximately 82,000 clones, of which 45% to 60% were detected only once. The ten largest clonotypes hold around 5.7% of the sample.

The germline V gene (reference sequence) sets CDR1 to GTSNPN and CDR2 to SVGIG. From cysteine to phenylalanine, the CDR3 is 14 amino acids long. Only the CDR3 part of the read is kept: 42 bases, read in frame from the first base. V loses 0 bases, J loses 2 bases, and the germline ends lie 8 bases apart. Input material: NKG2D-high CD8+ T cells sorted from blood. The cell subset or site tag for this specimen amounts to: sorted CD8+ NKG2D-high blood T cells. The rearranged segments are TRBV30 and TRBJ2-1; 5 matching bases give a weak D call of TRBD2. The clonotype originates from a human donor with alopecia areata. Here the CDR3 is given as CAWSVLGTYNEQFF. The sequenced DNA: TGTGCCTGGAGTGTACTCGGGACCTACAATGAGCAGTTCTTC.